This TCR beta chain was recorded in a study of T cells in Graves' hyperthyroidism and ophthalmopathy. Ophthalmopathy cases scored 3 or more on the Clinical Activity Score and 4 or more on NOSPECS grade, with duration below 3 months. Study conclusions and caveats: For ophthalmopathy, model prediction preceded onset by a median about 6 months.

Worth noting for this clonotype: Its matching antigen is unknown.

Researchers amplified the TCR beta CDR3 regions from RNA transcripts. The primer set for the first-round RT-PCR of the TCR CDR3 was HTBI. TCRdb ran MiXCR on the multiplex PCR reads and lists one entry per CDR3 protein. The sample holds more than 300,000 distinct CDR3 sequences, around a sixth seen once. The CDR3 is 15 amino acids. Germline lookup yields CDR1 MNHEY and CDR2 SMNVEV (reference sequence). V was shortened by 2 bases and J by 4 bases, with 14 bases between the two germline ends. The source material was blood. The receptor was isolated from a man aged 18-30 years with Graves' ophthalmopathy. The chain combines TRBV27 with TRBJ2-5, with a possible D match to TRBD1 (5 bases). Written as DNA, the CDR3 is TGTGCCAGCAGTTTAGGCCAGGGTCTGGGAGAGACCCAGTACTTC. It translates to CASSLGQGLGETQYF.